The next 26 T cell receptor beta chains were all read from a single sample in a study of PD-1 blockade in classical Hodgkin lymphoma. Method: immunoSEQ multiplex PCR; TCRdb's copy keeps in-frame clones and lacks some. Of roughly 12,000 clones in the sample, 70% to 90% were seen once. As for time point: cycle 4 day 1 (C4D1), after more than five weeks of nivolumab. Relapse was seen in all patients after autologous stem cell transplantation, and brentuximab vedotin exposure was variable. The authors enriched CD8+ T cells from thawed PBMCs via magnetic negative selection. The starting material was CD8+ T cells from blood, obtained before the fourth cycle of nivolumab. The receptors derive from a human donor with classical Hodgkin lymphoma. The donor label of this sample is uncertain.

The chain links TRBV30 to TRBJ1-2; weak D call: TRBD1 (5 bases). This CDR3 is built from 15 residues. V was pared by 0 bases and J by 4 bases, with 15 bases between. In germline, CDR1 is GTSNPN, CDR2 SVGIG (reference sequence). CDR3 DNA sequence: TGTGCCTGGAGTGTAAGCAGGGTAAAGGTCTATGGCTACACCTTC. Translating it yields CAWSVSRVKVYGYTF. Full variable domain (missing parts from reference TRBV30 and TRBJ1-2): SQTIHQWPATLVQPVGSPLSLECTVEGTSNPNLYWYRQAAGRGLQLLFYSVGIGQISSEVPQNLSASRPQDRQFILSSKKLLLSDSGFYLCAWSVSRVKVYGYTFGSGTRLTVV.

CDR3 sequence reads: CASSLEGSSYEQYF. The CDR3 region has the DNA TGTGCCAGCAGCTTAGAGGGCAGCTCCTACGAGCAGTACTTC. The chain employs TRBV7-2 and TRBJ2-7; D unresolved. In germline, CDR1 is SGHTA, CDR2 FQGNSA. Trimming removed 1 base at V and 0 bases at J, with 7 bases between. This CDR3 is built from 14 residues.

V and J are TRBV13 and TRBJ1-1; a possible D gene is TRBD1 (6 bases). This CDR3 is 14 amino acids long. Germline V CDR1 and CDR2: PRHDT, FYEKMQ (reference sequence). The germline V and J ends were trimmed by 2 bases and 6 bases, with 13 bases remaining between them. The CDR3 loop is CASSLKQGLAEAFF. The CDR3, as DNA: TGTGCCAGCAGCTTAAAACAGGGTCTAGCTGAAGCTTTCTTT.

The chain employs TRBV4-3 and TRBJ1-4; D is undetermined. The CDR3 runs to 16 residues. The ends were cut back, 0 bases at V and 7 bases at J, with 15 bases in the middle. CDR1 LGHNA and CDR2 YSLEER come from the germline V gene. This chain's CDR3 is CASSQDNRALGEKLFF. The CDR3, as DNA: TGCGCCAGCAGCCAAGATAATCGGGCTTTGGGTGAAAAACTGTTTTTT.

This sequence joins TRBV28 and TRBJ2-1, with 9 bases identical to TRBD1. CDR1 and CDR2 from the germline V gene are MDHEN and SYDVKM. The CDR3 extends over 15 amino acids. The trim removed 3 bases at V and 8 bases at J, leaving 8 bases unmatched. The CDR3 region is CASSFSPQGADEQFF. Here the CDR3 DNA reads TGTGCCAGCAGTTTCAGCCCACAGGGGGCGGATGAGCAGTTCTTC.

Comments on this clone: The missing conserved phenylalanine or tryptophan at the end of this CDR3 makes a read error likely. The chain employs TRBV6-5 and TRBJ2-7, with D unresolved. V was clipped by 2 bases and J by 0 bases, with 5 bases between them. The CDR3 spans 13 residues. Germline CDR1 MNHEY, CDR2 SVGAGI. The CDR3 spells CASSYVSSYEQYL. In nucleotides, the CDR3 is TGTGCCAGCAGTTACGTCAGCTCCTACGAGCAGTACCTC.

The V call is TRBV30, the J call TRBJ2-7; a possible D gene is TRBD1 (5 bases). CDR3 length equals 13 residues. The V gene lost 5 bases and the J gene lost 3 bases, with 14 bases spanning the gap. CDR1 is GTSNPN and CDR2 is SVGIG in the germline V gene (reference sequence). CDR3 in DNA: TGTGCCTGGGAAGGGGTTCCTAACTACGAGCAGTACTTC. Its translation: CAWEGVPNYEQYF.

This clone has just a few counts. The gene calls are TRBV7-9 and TRBJ1-1, with TRBD1 identical over 9 bases. Trimming removed 0 bases from V and 0 bases from J; junction bases left unmatched: 2. This CDR3 contains 16 residues. Germline CDR1 reads SEHNR; CDR2 reads FQNEAQ (reference sequence). The CDR3 here is CASSLAGTGLNTEAFF. The CDR3 DNA is TGTGCCAGCAGCTTAGCGGGGACAGGGCTGAACACTGAAGCTTTCTTT.

The chain recombines TRBV7-9 with TRBJ2-1, with 7 bases aligning to TRBD2. The length of the CDR3 is 16 residues. CDR1 is SEHNR and CDR2 is FQNEAQ in the germline V gene (reference sequence). The trim removed 3 bases at V and 0 bases at J, leaving 5 bases unmatched. This CDR3 reads CASSLGTSDSYNEQFF. The CDR3 coding sequence is TGTGCCAGCAGCTTGGGAACTAGCGACTCCTACAATGAGCAGTTCTTC.

The V call is TRBV14, the J call TRBJ2-7; 8 positions agree with TRBD1. The CDR3 runs 15 residues. With 1 base clipped from V and 0 bases from J, the junction kept 2 bases outside the gene matches. The germline CDR1 and CDR2 sequences are SGHDN and FVKESK. The CDR3 is CASSQGTGFSYEQYF. The CDR3 region has the DNA TGTGCCAGCAGCCAAGGGACAGGGTTCTCCTACGAGCAGTACTTC.

In nucleotides, the CDR3 is TGTGCCAGCAGCTTCGTTTTAGGGGCCGGGGAGCTGTTTTTT. Its translation: CASSFVLGAGELFF. The V call is TRBV27, the J call TRBJ2-2, with D possibly TRBD1 on 5 matching bases. The CDR3 is 14 residues long. Germline values: CDR1 MNHEY, CDR2 SMNVEV (reference sequence). V shed 6 bases and J shed 6 bases, with 14 bases lying between them.

This clone is classed as medium-sized. The genes are TRBV5-6 and TRBJ1-1; TRBD1 is a possible D gene (6 bases). CDR1 is SGHDT and CDR2 is YYEEEE in the germline V gene. The CDR3 length is 13 residues. Trimming left V 4 bases short and J 8 bases short, with 15 bases between. The CDR3: CASSGGVGLEAFF. The CDR3 bases are TGTGCCAGCAGCGGGGGCGTGGGACTGGAAGCTTTCTTT.

This chain uses TRBV13 with TRBJ2-1, with 11 bases fitting TRBD2. Germline V lookup: CDR1 PRHDT, CDR2 FYEKMQ (reference sequence). CDR3 length: 18 amino acids. The ends lost 5 bases at V and 0 bases at J; junction bases unmatched: 9. The CDR3 DNA follows: TGTGCCAGCAGCGGAGAGGGCCTAGCGGGAGGCTCCTACAATGAGCAGTTCTTC. This encodes CASSGEGLAGGSYNEQFF.

The rearrangement uses TRBV11-2 and TRBJ2-7; 7 nucleotides line up with TRBD1. After removal of 2 bases from V and 7 bases from J, the junction contained 8 bases not matched to a gene. CDR1 is SGHAT, CDR2 FQNNGV, per germline. The CDR3 is 14 residues long. The CDR3 region is CASSLTIGTEEQYF. CDR3 DNA sequence: TGTGCCAGCAGCTTAACGATCGGGACAGAAGAGCAGTACTTC.

V and J are TRBV19 and TRBJ2-3, with 7 bases identical to TRBD2. V shed 2 bases, J shed 2 bases, and the junction held 1 base outside the gene matches. The CDR3 loop spans 14 amino acids. Germline CDR1 is LNHDA and CDR2 is SQIVND (reference sequence). This CDR3 reads CASSISGATDTQYF. The DNA of the CDR3 is TGTGCCAGTAGTATAAGCGGGGCCACAGATACGCAGTATTTT. The variable domain in full, completed from reference TRBV19 and TRBJ2-3, reads DGGITQSPKYLFRKEGQNVTLSCEQNLNHDAMYWYRQDPGQGLRLIYYSQIVNDFQKGDIAEGYSVSREKKESFPLTVTSAQKNPTAFYLCASSISGATDTQYFGPGTRLTVL.

The chain is built from TRBV5-6 and TRBJ2-5, with a tentative D call TRBD2 (5 bases). The better agreement between TRBJ2-7 and the DNA end casts doubt on the J call. CDR3 length equals 13 residues. From germline, CDR1 is SGHDT and CDR2 YYEEEE. The DNA for the CDR3 is TGTGCCAGCAGCCCCGGTGGAGGAGGCGAGCAGTACTTC. Encoded protein: CASSPGGGGEQYF.

CDR3 region: CAIYSGQGDHNEQFF. CDR3 DNA: TGTGCCATCTACTCAGGACAGGGCGACCACAATGAGCAGTTCTTC. The V and J genes are TRBV10-3 and TRBJ2-1, with 8 bases lining up with TRBD1. The V gene end was trimmed by 8 bases and the J gene end by 5 bases; junction bases not matched to a gene: 11. This CDR3 has 15 residues. CDR1 is ENHRY and CDR2 is SYGVKD in the germline V gene.

The chain uses TRBV5-8 and TRBJ1-1, with D possibly TRBD1 on 6 matching bases. Trimming pared 4 bases from V and 8 bases from J, leaving 15 bases between. Per the germline V gene, CDR1 is SGHTS and CDR2 is YDEGEE. This CDR3 contains 13 residues. This chain's CDR3 is CASSGGVGLEAFF. Here the CDR3 DNA reads TGTGCCAGCAGCGGGGGCGTGGGACTGGAAGCTTTCTTT. The full variable domain, rest sourced from reference TRBV5-8 and TRBJ1-1, is EAGVTQSPTHLIKTRGQQATLRCSPISGHTSVYWYQQALGLGLQFLLWYDEGEERNRGNFPPRFSGRQFPNYSSELNVNALELEDSALYLCASSGGVGLEAFFGQGTRLTVV.

In its sample, this clone was seen a few times. The rearrangement uses TRBV28 and TRBJ1-2; 9 bases match TRBD1. There are 15 residues in the CDR3. V shed 1 base and J 5 bases; nucleotides not matched to a gene: 5. The germline gives CDR1 MDHEN, CDR2 SYDVKM. CDR3 sequence reads: CASSLLAQGAYGYTF. The CDR3 DNA follows: TGTGCCAGCAGTTTATTGGCACAGGGGGCGTATGGCTACACCTTC.

The rearrangement links TRBV4-1 to TRBJ1-1, with 7 bases aligning to TRBD1. In germline, CDR1 is MGHRA, CDR2 YSYEKL. V lost 6 bases to trimming and J lost 5 bases; unmatched junction nucleotides: 12. The CDR3 runs 15 residues. The chain's CDR3 is CASSQPRDSDTEAFF. Here the CDR3 DNA reads TGCGCCAGCAGTCAACCCCGGGACAGCGATACTGAAGCTTTCTTT.

CDR3 sequence reads: CASSDGRGLEAFF. In DNA form, the CDR3 reads TGCGCCAGCAGTGACGGCAGGGGCCTTGAAGCTTTCTTT. The V call is TRBV10-2, the J call TRBJ1-1, with a weak D call TRBD1 (6 bases). Germline V gene lookup returns CDR1 WSHSY and CDR2 SAAADI. V lost 3 bases and J lost 7, with 12 bases in between. The CDR3 totals 13 residues.

The chain employs TRBV6-6 and TRBJ2-5; 8 bases match TRBD1. The V and J ends lost 2 bases and 5 bases, in that order; junction bases with no gene match: 10. CDR1 and CDR2 (germline): MNHNY, SVGAGI (reference sequence). The CDR3 is made up of 16 amino acids. CDR3 in DNA: TGTGCCAGCAGTTACGTTTTCGCAGGGGGCTCGGAGACCCAGTACTTC. It specifies CASSYVFAGGSETQYF.

The V and J genes are TRBV7-9 and TRBJ2-7; the D is unclear. The CDR3 totals 12 residues. In germline, CDR1 is SEHNR, CDR2 FQNEAQ (reference sequence). V gave up 1 base and J gave up 4 bases, with 5 bases separating them. Written as DNA, the CDR3 is TGTGCCAGCAGCTTAGTTGTGTACGAGCAGTACTTC. It codes for CASSLVVYEQYF.

The chain has TRBV27 and TRBJ2-7, with 8 bases identical to TRBD2. Germline CDR1 and CDR2: MNHEY and SMNVEV (reference sequence). With 5 bases clipped from V and 3 bases from J, the junction kept 3 bases outside the gene matches. CDR3 size: 13 residues. CDR3 loop: CASSRRGDYEQYF. CDR3 sequence (DNA): TGTGCCAGCAGTCGGCGGGGGGACTACGAGCAGTACTTC.

This clone was seen once. The chain is built from TRBV6-6 and TRBJ2-3; maybe TRBD2 (6 bases). The CDR3 is 13 amino acids. CDR1 is MNHNY, CDR2 SVGAGI, per germline (reference sequence). CDR3 coding DNA: TGTGTCTCGCAGGGACTCGCCACAGATACGCAGTATTTT. Amino acids: CVSQGLATDTQYF.

This clone was detected only once. The chain couples TRBV21-1 to TRBJ1-4; TRBD1, the table's D call, lacks a check against the DNA. TRBV21-1 is noted as a pseudogene. The CDR3 is 10 amino acids. CDR3 DNA sequence: TGTGCCAGCTTACAGGGGGAAGTGTTTTTT. This codes for CASLQGEVFF.